This T cell receptor beta chain appears in the sequencing data of a study of vaccination effects on CD4 cells after COVID-19. CDR3 length equals 14 residues. In germline, CDR1 is SNHLY, CDR2 FYNNEI. Trimming removed 7 bases from V and 5 bases from J; junction bases left unmatched: 8. Under the ViraFEST assay, PBMC were stimulated with viral peptide pools so that antigen-specific CD4+ T cells expanded. Sequencing was performed afterwards. Following a roughly 9-day culture, CD4+ T cells were purified. Vaccine administered to participants consisted of two doses of either BNT162b2 or mRNA-1273. Previously uninfected by SARS-CoV-2, the vaccine recipients also showed negative nucleocapsid antibodies. Cultures received IL-2 medium that replaced half the medium on days 3 and 7. Measured with immunoSEQ multiplex PCR; TCRdb has only the in-frame clones, and not every one. The sample has fewer than 90,000 clones, under 80% seen once; the top ten hold more than 0.95%.

Turning to this clone: Its antigen is currently unknown.

Sequenced here: CD4+ T cells from PBMCs cultured with HCoV-OC43 spike peptides, sampled after COVID-19 vaccination. Documented subset: HCoV-OC43 spike overlapping peptide pool stimulation. The rearrangement joins TRBV2 to TRBJ1-5, with 7 nucleotides matching TRBD1. The origin of this receptor is a human donor who received a COVID-19 vaccine. CDR3 protein: CASTLDRDYQPQHF. The CDR3 bases are TGTGCCAGCACCCTAGACAGGGACTATCAGCCCCAGCATTTT.